Sequencing of this TCR beta chain was carried out in a study of regulatory T cells in long-lasting Graves disease. Arm-PCR of CDR3 regions with iRepertoire HTBI primers generated TCR beta libraries. MiXCR, applied by TCRdb to the multiplex PCR reads, yields one record per CDR3 protein. The sample lists approximately 400,000 distinct CDR3 sequences, 15% occurring once. Overall study results and limits: The study found TRBV28, TRBJ1-2 and TRBJ2-5 favored in persistent disease. Less diverse TCR repertoires were seen in persistent Graves' patients than in newly diagnosed ones.

CDR3 size: 14 residues. CDR1 is SGHKS, CDR2 YYEKEE, per germline (reference sequence). V lost 0 bases to trimming and J lost 10 bases, with 11 bases between them. The table lists this clonotype with many counts. Its antigen is unidentified. Time point here: newly diagnosed GD, antithyroid drugs for less than 3 months. Construction of the TCR library relied on RNA isolated from PBMCs. The sample was also linked to a second study, of T cells in Graves' hyperthyroidism and ophthalmopathy. This second study notes: Diagnosis rested on symptoms, serum thyroxine and TRAb, thyroid ultrasound, and orbital computed tomography. The TCR CDR3 first-round RT-PCR relied on the HTBI primer set.

This TCR derives from a woman in her thirties or forties with Graves disease. This chain links TRBV5-5 with TRBJ1-6, with TRBD1 as a possible D gene (5 bases). The sequencing here drew on peripheral blood mononuclear cells (PBMCs), taken at new diagnosis, from a patient treated with antithyroid drugs. The CDR3 DNA reads as TGTGCCAGCAGCTTGGAAACAGGAGGGTCACCCCTCCACTTT. Residues: CASSLETGGSPLHF.